This paragraph reports one T cell receptor (beta chain). The antigen remains undetermined. This same CDR3 is encoded by further DNA sequences in the sample. These data belong to a study of shared clonotypes between healthy human individuals. Sequencing was performed with immunoSEQ multiplex PCR; in TCRdb, only in-frame clones are kept and a portion is missing. The data contain about 2.4 million clones, approximately 92% of them seen just once; the ten biggest clones take up roughly 0.15%. Overall study findings and caveats: The authors sampled blood alone, and tissue repertoires likely differ. In contrast to clonotypes shared by all four donors, non-shared clonotypes had lower generation probabilities.

CDR1 and CDR2 (germline): ENHRY, SYGVKD. Trimming removed 0 bases at V and 2 bases at J, with 2 bases between. There are 13 residues in the CDR3. The chain recombines TRBV10-3 with TRBJ1-3, with D unclear. The receptor was isolated from a young man in good health. The sample comprised naive CD4+ T cells sorted from blood. Described subset: CD45RA+ positively selected. This chain's CDR3 is CAISESPGNTIYF. Here the CDR3 DNA reads TGTGCCATCAGTGAGTCCCCTGGAAACACCATATATTTT.